These T cell receptor beta chains were read from a single sample in a study of shared clonotypes between healthy human individuals. Sequencing used immunoSEQ multiplex PCR; TCRdb keeps in-frame clones, though not all of them. The sample has 2 million or so clones, 85% to 95% seen once. What was sequenced was naive CD4+ T cells sorted from blood. Every receptor here comes from a man aged 18 to 29 in good health. The CDR3 runs from the conserved cysteine through the conserved F or W. Each record gives: CDR3 length, V gene, J gene, D gene, clone size, CDR3 DNA, CDR3 protein. D genes are given only for firm matches. A row's size may be missing; if present it is once, few, many or a size class.

>15|TRBV7-9|TRBJ1-6|NA|NA
TGTGCCAGCAGCTTAGGGGAAGGTACGAATTCACCCCTCCACTTT
CASSLGEGTNSPLHF
>14|TRBV6-6|TRBJ1-4|NA|once
TGTGCCAGCAGTTATGGGCAGGGAAATGAAAAACTGTTTTTT
CASSYGQGNEKLFF
>17|TRBV21-1|TRBJ2-7|NA|NA
TGTGCCAGCAGCAAAGCGCGAAGCGGGAGGGCCCTTGGAGAGCAGTACTTC
CASSKARSGRALGEQYF
>15|TRBV27|TRBJ2-7|TRBD2|NA
TGTGCCAGCAGTTTACATCTAGCGGCTTCCTACGAGCAGTACTTC
CASSLHLAASYEQYF
>15|TRBV5-1|TRBJ2-5|TRBD2|NA
TGCGCCAGCAGCTTTGCTAGCGGGGAGTCAGAGACCCAGTACTTC
CASSFASGESETQYF
>13|TRBV6-5|TRBJ1-1|NA|once
TGTGCCAGCAGTTACAGCAGGGACACTGAAGCTTTCTTT
CASSYSRDTEAFF
>15|TRBV15|TRBJ1-4|NA|NA
TGTGCCACCAGCAGAAGGACAGAGGCGAATGAAAAACTGTTTTTT
CATSRRTEANEKLFF
>16|TRBV27|TRBJ1-5|TRBD1|NA
TGTGCCAGCAGTTTAAGGGGGGACAGTTCAAATCAGCCCCAGCATTTT
CASSLRGDSSNQPQHF
>15|TRBV6-5|TRBJ2-2|TRBD1|NA
TGTGCCAGCAGGCAACCGACAGGGTCCACCGGGGAGCTGTTTTTT
CASRQPTGSTGELFF
>13|TRBV30|TRBJ1-6|NA|NA
TGTGCCTGGAGTAGGCCCGCCGGTTCACCCCTCCACTTT
CAWSRPAGSPLHF
>16|TRBV5-1|TRBJ2-3|NA|NA
TGCGCCAGCAGCTTGGCCTATAGCGGTAGCACAGATACGCAGTATTTT
CASSLAYSGSTDTQYF
>13|TRBV10-3|TRBJ2-3|NA|NA
TGTGCCATCAGTCTGGCCGTCACAGATACGCAGTATTTT
CAISLAVTDTQYF
>17|TRBV11-2|TRBJ2-7|NA|NA
TGTGCCAGCAGCTCCACTCCCTTGCTCGGTGGTCGCGACGAGCAGTACTTC
CASSSTPLLGGRDEQYF
>15|TRBV5-6|TRBJ1-6|NA|NA
TGTGCCAGCAGCTTGAATGGCGGAGTTGACTCACCCCTCCACTTT
CASSLNGGVDSPLHF
>14|TRBV19|TRBJ1-4|NA|NA
TGTGCCAGTACCGAAGGACGGCGTAATGAAAAACTGTTTTTT
CASTEGRRNEKLFF
>15|TRBV28|TRBJ1-5|TRBD1|NA
TGTGCCAGCAGTAAAACCGGACAGGGAAATCAGCCCCAGCATTTT
CASSKTGQGNQPQHF
>13|TRBV2|TRBJ2-3|TRBD2|NA
TGTGCCAGCAGTGACGGGAGGTCAAATACGCAGTATTTT
CASSDGRSNTQYF
>12|TRBV2|TRBJ2-1|NA|NA
TGTGCCTCGAGGGGGGACCACAATGAGCAGTTCTTC
CASRGDHNEQFF
>14|TRBV9|TRBJ1-1|TRBD1|NA
TGTGCCAGCAGCGTAGTTAGGGGGCAAGGTGAAGCTTTCTTT
CASSVVRGQGEAFF
>13|TRBV6-1|TRBJ2-7|NA|NA
TGTGCCAGCGACCGTGAGGGCAGGGGTGAGCAGTACTTC
CASDREGRGEQYF
>14|TRBV5-5|TRBJ1-4|NA|NA
TGTGCCAGCAGCCGGACAGCTCTGGCTGAAAAACTGTTTTTT
CASSRTALAEKLFF
>15|TRBV9|TRBJ1-1|NA|NA
TGTGCCAGCAGCGTAGGGGGAGGGGAGAACACTGAAGCTTTCTTT
CASSVGGGENTEAFF
>14|TRBV29-1|TRBJ2-5|NA|NA
TGCAGCGTTGACCCTAGTGAGGGCCAAGAGACCCAGTACTTC
CSVDPSEGQETQYF
>15|TRBV28|TRBJ2-2|TRBD2|NA
TGTGCCAGCGGACTAGCGGGAGGGAACACCGGGGAGCTGTTTTTT
CASGLAGGNTGELFF
>13|TRBV5-4|TRBJ2-1|NA|once
TGTGCCAGCAGCGTCCCACAGGGAGCTGAGCAGTTCTTC
CASSVPQGAEQFF
>14|TRBV19|TRBJ1-6|NA|NA
TGTGCCAGTAGTAACCGGCCTGCTAATTCACCCCTCCACTTT
CASSNRPANSPLHF
>17|TRBV18|TRBJ2-3|TRBD1|NA
TGTGCCAGCTCAAGCCGACAGGGACCCCTTGAAACAGATACGCAGTATTTT
CASSSRQGPLETDTQYF
>15|TRBV28|TRBJ1-4|TRBD1|NA
TGTGCCAGCAGTCCCCGGGACAGATCAGGGGAAAAACTGTTTTTT
CASSPRDRSGEKLFF
>13|TRBV7-9|TRBJ2-7|TRBD1|NA
TGTGCCAGCAGCTCGACAGGGGAGCACGAGCAGTACTTC
CASSSTGEHEQYF
>15|TRBV7-2|TRBJ2-5|NA|NA
TGTGCCAGCAGCCGTGACAGGTGGATCCAAGAGACCCAGTACTTC
CASSRDRWIQETQYF
>19|TRBV7-9|TRBJ2-1|TRBD2|once
TGTGCCAGCAGCTTAGAACGTAGCGGGGGACTCAGCTCCTACAATGAGCAGTTCTTC
CASSLERSGGLSSYNEQFF
>13|TRBV5-4|TRBJ1-4|NA|NA
TGTGCCAGCAGCCCCTCTCTAGTTGAAAAACTGTTTTTT
CASSPSLVEKLFF
>14|TRBV5-1|TRBJ2-5|TRBD2|NA
TGCGCCAGCAGCTCAGGACTAGCTTGGGAGACCCAGTACTTC
CASSSGLAWETQYF
>14|TRBV5-4|TRBJ1-4|NA|once
TGTGCCAGCAGCTTGGACTCCCTGGCAGAGGTTTCGTTTTTT
CASSLDSLAEVSFF
>19|TRBV18|TRBJ2-4|NA|once
TGTGCCAGCTCACCCTCACCTTTGCAGTACATACTAGCCAAAAACATTCAGTACTTC
CASSPSPLQYILAKNIQYF
>16|TRBV4-3|TRBJ2-1|TRBD2|NA
TGCGCCAGCAGACTAGCGCTAGATCGGTCCTACAATGAGCAGTTCTTC
CASRLALDRSYNEQFF
>17|TRBV7-3|TRBJ1-4|TRBD1|NA
TGTGCCAGCAGCTTAATGGGACAGGGAACAACTAATGAAAAACTGTTTTTT
CASSLMGQGTTNEKLFF
>15|TRBV19|TRBJ2-2|NA|NA
TGTGCCAGTAGTATTCGGGGGCCGTCGTCCGGGGAGCTGTTTTTT
CASSIRGPSSGELFF
>16|TRBV7-9|TRBJ1-3|NA|once
TGTGCCAGCAGCCCGTTCGACGGGGGACCTGGAAACACCATATATTTT
CASSPFDGGPGNTIYF
>18|TRBV5-4|TRBJ2-3|TRBD2|NA
TGTGCCAGCAGCCAAAAAGGACTAGCGGGGGCCAGCACAGATACGCAGTATTTT
CASSQKGLAGASTDTQYF